The source of this T cell receptor (beta chain) is a study of T cell changes during pregnancy in multiple sclerosis. Germline V gene sequence: CDR1 SNHLY, CDR2 FYNNEI. The CDR3 sequence is 14 residues long. The junction had 5 bases not matched to a gene; V was cut back by 7 bases and J by 3 bases. Method: immunoSEQ multiplex PCR; TCRdb's copy keeps in-frame clones and lacks some. In the table there are roughly 62,000 clones, roughly 87% of which are singletons. The material was peripheral blood, obtained in the first trimester of pregnancy. The TCR sequence derives from a female donor with multiple sclerosis, enrolled in a pregnancy study. The chain combines TRBV2 with TRBJ2-7; 11 positions match TRBD2. This CDR3 reads CASNQGLAVYEQYF. In nucleotides, the CDR3 is TGTGCCAGCAACCAGGGACTAGCGGTCTACGAGCAGTACTTC.